Sequencing of this T cell receptor beta chain was carried out in a study of regulatory T cells in long-lasting Graves disease. Study-wide context: Under 3 months of antithyroid drugs had been taken by newly diagnosed Graves' patients. Study-level findings and limits: Rather than thyroid tissue, only peripheral blood underwent study. Persistent cases favored TRBV28, TRBJ1-2 and TRBJ2-5.

Arm-PCR with iRepertoire HTBI primers amplified the CDR3 regions for these TCR beta libraries. TCRdb passed the multiplex PCR reads through MiXCR, listing each CDR3 protein once. Here the sample spans 320,000 or so distinct CDR3 sequences, roughly 18% being singletons. As to this clonotype: Its antigen is unknown. It is likely a read error, because the conserved phenylalanine at the end of the CDR3 is missing.

Time point given: newly diagnosed GD, antithyroid drugs for less than 3 months. PBMC-derived RNA was used for the TCR library. This CDR3 is built from 16 residues. Germline CDR1 KGHSH, CDR2 LQKENI. V lost 2 bases and J 1 base, leaving 14 bases between the germline ends. This receptor was taken from a female donor with Graves disease. The genes are TRBV18 and TRBJ2-5; D is possibly TRBD1 (6 bases). The sample here was peripheral blood mononuclear cells (PBMCs), taken at new diagnosis, from a patient treated with antithyroid drugs. The CDR3 region is CASSPSTGSIQETQYS. CDR3 bases: TGTGCCAGCTCACCATCAACAGGGAGCATCCAAGAGACCCAGTACTCC.